A single T cell receptor beta chain is shown here with its context. Original methodology: Reference gene primer amplification in the assay estimated nucleated cell counts. Sequencing used immunoSEQ multiplex PCR; TCRdb keeps in-frame clones, though not all of them. The D gene and trimming were derived from the DNA, and the V and J assignments and clone size from that table. Of some 99,000 clones listed, 65% to 85% are singletons. The entry originates in a study of blood T cell repertoires in COVID-19. Turning to the study itself: Material from acute and convalescent COVID-19 was sourced from the United States, Italy and Spain.

CDR1 SGHRS and CDR2 YFSETQ come from the germline V gene. The CDR3 is made up of 16 amino acids. Trimming removed 0 bases from V and 4 bases from J; junction bases left unmatched: 7. This clonotype was sampled from a woman at least 80 years old with acute or convalescent COVID-19. Sample: peripheral blood. The V call is TRBV5-1, the J call TRBJ2-3, with 8 bases identical to TRBD2. Here the CDR3 reads CASSLEGLAGPDTQYF. As DNA, the CDR3 is TGCGCCAGCAGCTTGGAAGGACTAGCCGGCCCAGATACGCAGTATTTT.